The clone carrying this T cell receptor beta chain appeared a few times. Its specificity is unknown. An end of the junction differs from the germline gene, which may be a read error. Germline CDR1 is SGHAT and CDR2 is FQNNGV. The CDR3 contains 15 residues. The data were obtained in a study of regulatory T cells in long-lasting Graves disease. Study at large: Over 5 years of antithyroid drugs with positive TSH receptor antibodies was taken to mean persistent Graves' disease.

Study results and caveats: Newly diagnosed patients shared around 910 public clonotypes; persistent patients shared approximately 2,900. Reduced TCR diversity was observed in persistent Graves' patients versus newly diagnosed patients. There was favoring of TRBV28, TRBJ1-2 and TRBJ2-5 in persistent disease.

The time point is: persistent/refractory GD, antithyroid drugs over 5 years with positive TRAb. The authors made the TCR library using RNA they extracted from PBMCs. In building TCR beta libraries, iRepertoire HTBI primers were used together with Arm-PCR of CDR3 regions. Each CDR3 protein gets one entry after TCRdb re-called the multiplex PCR reads with MiXCR. The repertoire holds approximately 470,000 distinct CDR3 sequences, with about 20% as singletons. Sequenced here: peripheral blood mononuclear cells (PBMCs), sampled when the disease was refractory, from a patient treated with antithyroid drugs. This rearrangement joins TRBV11-2 to TRBJ1-3; D uncertain. The clonotype comes from a female donor with Graves disease. The CDR3 nucleotides read TGTGCCAGCAGCGATATCCGAGGCTCTGGAGACACCATATATTTT. Protein: CASSDIRGSGDTIYF.